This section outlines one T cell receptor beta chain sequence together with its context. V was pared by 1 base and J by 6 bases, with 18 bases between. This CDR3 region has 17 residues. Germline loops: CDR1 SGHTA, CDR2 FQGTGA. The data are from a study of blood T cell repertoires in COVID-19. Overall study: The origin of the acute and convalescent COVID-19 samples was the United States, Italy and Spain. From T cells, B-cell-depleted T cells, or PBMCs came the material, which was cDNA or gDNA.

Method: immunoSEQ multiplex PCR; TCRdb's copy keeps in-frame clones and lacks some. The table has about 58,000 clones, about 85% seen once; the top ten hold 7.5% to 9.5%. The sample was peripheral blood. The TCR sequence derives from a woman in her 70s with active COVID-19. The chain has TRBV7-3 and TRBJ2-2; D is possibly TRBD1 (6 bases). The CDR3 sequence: CASSLMGVRGNSGELFF. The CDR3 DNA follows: TGTGCCAGCAGCTTAATGGGTGTCAGGGGCAACTCCGGGGAGCTGTTTTTT.